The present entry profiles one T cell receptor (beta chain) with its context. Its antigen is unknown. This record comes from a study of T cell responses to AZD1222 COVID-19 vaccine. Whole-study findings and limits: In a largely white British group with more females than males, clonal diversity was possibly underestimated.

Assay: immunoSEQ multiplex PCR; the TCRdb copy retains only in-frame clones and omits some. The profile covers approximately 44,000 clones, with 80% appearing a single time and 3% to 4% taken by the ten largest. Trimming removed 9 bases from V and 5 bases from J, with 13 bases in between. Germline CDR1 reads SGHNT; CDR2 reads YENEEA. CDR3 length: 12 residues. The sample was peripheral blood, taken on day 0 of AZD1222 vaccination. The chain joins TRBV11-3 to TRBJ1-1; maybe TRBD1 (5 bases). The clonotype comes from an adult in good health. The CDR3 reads CASSRGQTEAFF. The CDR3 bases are TGTGCCAGTTCACGGGGCCAGACTGAAGCTTTCTTT.